The present T cell receptor (beta chain) was sequenced within a study of OX40 agonist ivuxolimab in advanced cancers. On the study more broadly: Cohort: roughly 80% men, mean age approximately 60, aged about 20 to 85.

A few counts support this clone. Germline CDR1 is SGHTA and CDR2 is FQGTGA. There are 15 residues in the CDR3. V lost 4 bases, J lost 1 base, and 13 bases lay in between. Produced via immunoSEQ multiplex PCR; TCRdb's table is partial and in-frame only. The sample has tens of thousands of clones; 85% are singletons. The receptor was isolated from an adult with an advanced solid tumor such as melanoma, head and neck, liver or kidney cancer. Sequencing used CD4+ or CD8+ T cells sorted from blood, obtained in a trial of the OX40 agonist ivuxolimab. The chain employs TRBV7-3 and TRBJ1-1, with no clear D. The CDR3, as DNA: TGTGCCAGCAGCTCCCAACTAGGTAGGAACACTGAAGCTTTCTTT. It yields the protein CASSSQLGRNTEAFF.